The 18 T cell receptor beta chains presented below share a single source sample, sequenced in a study of response to subunit inactivated influenza vaccine. TCRdb recomputed calls from the RT-PCR reads with MiXCR, one row per CDR3 protein. Of about 700,000 distinct CDR3 sequences in the sample, 15% to 19% are singletons; the top ten hold 11%. Sequences were derived from PBMCs from blood, sampled 11 to 12 days after vaccination. Receptors were obtained from a middle-aged man who received an inactivated influenza vaccine.

The rearrangement links TRBV12-3 or TRBV12-4 to TRBJ2-3; TRBD2 matches at 12 bases. Trimming cost V 7 bases and J 4 bases; bases outside gene matches: 6. The CDR3 is made up of 15 amino acids. The CDR3 reads CASNLAGGPPDTQYF. Here the CDR3 DNA reads TGTGCCAGCAACCTAGCGGGAGGGCCTCCAGATACGCAGTATTTT.

This chain connects TRBV5-1 to TRBJ1-4; D gene unclear. There are 15 residues in the CDR3. Germline V gene sequence: CDR1 SGHRS, CDR2 YFSETQ. The germline V and J ends were trimmed by 4 bases and 6 bases, with 16 bases remaining between them. Here the CDR3 reads CASSTTGETDEKLFF. The CDR3 nucleotides read TGCGCCAGCAGCACGACTGGGGAGACTGATGAAAAACTGTTTTTT.

This clonotype was counted many times. The chain recombines TRBV7-9 with TRBJ1-4; unclear D gene. CDR3 length equals 13 residues. Germline assignment: CDR1 SEHNR and CDR2 FQNEAQ (reference sequence). V shed 3 bases and J shed 8 bases, with 10 bases lying between them. The CDR3 sequence: CASSLAGSEKLFF. CDR3 nucleotides: TGTGCCAGCAGCTTGGCGGGCTCCGAAAAACTGTTTTTT.

The gene calls are TRBV7-6 and TRBJ2-1; weak D call: TRBD2 (6 bases). V lost 5 bases and J lost 3, with 11 bases in between. CDR3 length equals 14 residues. The germline gives CDR1 SGHVS, CDR2 FNYEAQ. This CDR3 reads CASSLGLDYNEQFF. The CDR3 bases are TGTGCCAGCAGCCTGGGACTCGACTACAATGAGCAGTTCTTC.

The chain links TRBV18 to TRBJ2-3; 9 bases fit TRBD1. Unmatched junction bases numbered 11, after V lost 2 bases and J lost 8 bases. Germline lookup yields CDR1 KGHSH and CDR2 LQKENI. The CDR3 has 16 residues. CDR3 in DNA: TGTGCCAGCTCACCAGGGGACAGGGCCCCACCCGGTACGCAGTATTTT. Translated, it gives CASSPGDRAPPGTQYF.

A few counts support this clonotype. This chain links TRBV7-2 with TRBJ1-1, with D possibly TRBD1 on 5 matching bases. This CDR3 spans 14 amino acids. Germline V gene lookup returns CDR1 SGHTA and CDR2 FQGNSA. Trimming stripped 5 bases from V and 4 bases from J, with 14 bases between. The chain's CDR3 is CASSSGGWSTEAFF. CDR3 nucleotides: TGTGCCAGCAGCAGCGGGGGGTGGAGCACTGAAGCTTTCTTT.

This clonotype appeared a few times. The chain recombines TRBV4-3 with TRBJ2-6; 9 bases fit TRBD1. The CDR3 spans 18 residues. After removal of 1 base from V and 4 bases from J, the junction contained 8 bases not matched to a gene. The germline CDR1 and CDR2 sequences are LGHNA and YSLEER. This CDR3 reads CASSQVSWDRVGANVLTF. CDR3 coding DNA: TGCGCCAGCAGCCAAGTTAGTTGGGACAGGGTCGGGGCCAACGTCCTGACTTTC.

This clonotype came up a few times. The V call is TRBV7-6, the J call TRBJ1-6, with D hard to call. The germline CDR1 and CDR2 sequences are SGHVS and FNYEAQ. The CDR3 has 14 amino acids. Trimming removed 5 bases at V and 1 base at J, with 6 bases between. CDR3 in amino acids: CASSPGSYNSPLHF. CDR3 DNA: TGTGCCAGCAGCCCGGGTTCCTATAATTCACCCCTCCACTTT.

This clonotype was counted only a few times. V usage is TRBV20-1 and J usage is TRBJ2-3; D is unclear. Looked up from germline, CDR1 is DFQATT and CDR2 is SNEGSKA (reference sequence). V was trimmed by 0 bases and J by 0 bases, leaving 16 bases between them. CDR3 length equals 17 residues. The CDR3 reads CSARDVKQYSSTDTQYF. The CDR3 bases are TGCAGTGCTAGAGATGTGAAACAATACAGCAGCACAGATACGCAGTATTTT.

The sample holds a few counts of this clonotype. V is TRBV20-1 and J is TRBJ2-7, with D unclear. V was cut by 0 bases and J by 3 bases, with 12 bases left in between. Germline-derived CDR1 and CDR2 are DFQATT and SNEGSKA (reference sequence). This CDR3 contains 14 residues. CDR3 residues: CSARESVHYYEQYF. DNA for the CDR3: TGCAGTGCTAGAGAGTCCGTGCACTACTACGAGCAGTACTTC.

This clonotype was recorded a few times. In DNA, the CDR3 is TGTGCCAGCAGCTTAGCGCCGGGGCGGAATAATGAAAAACTGTTTTTT. Amino acids: CASSLAPGRNNEKLFF. The chain combines TRBV7-8 with TRBJ1-4; D possibly corresponds to TRBD1 (5 bases). This CDR3 region has 16 residues. Looked up from germline, CDR1 is SGHVS and CDR2 is FQNEAQ. Deletions cut 0 bases from V and 4 bases from J, with 12 bases between.

J is TRBJ2-7 and V is TRBV6-1; 10 bases agree with TRBD2. J lost 5 bases, V lost 4 bases, and 5 bases had no gene match. The CDR3 contains 14 residues. CDR1 MNHNS and CDR2 SASEGT come from the germline V gene. The CDR3 bases are TGTGCCAGCAGTGGAACTAGCGGGGTCGACGAGCAGTACTTC. Translation: CASSGTSGVDEQYF.

This clonotype has just a few counts. The V call is TRBV7-2, the J call TRBJ2-2; TRBD1 matches 7 bases. The CDR3 sequence is 15 residues long. Germline V gene sequence: CDR1 SGHTA, CDR2 FQGNSA. V lost 1 base to trimming and J lost 7 bases; unmatched junction nucleotides: 6. The CDR3 region is CASSLGTGFGGELFF. In DNA form, the CDR3 reads TGTGCCAGCAGCTTAGGGACAGGATTTGGCGGGGAGCTGTTTTTT.

This clonotype has more than one count but fewer than ten. The chain uses TRBV20-1 and TRBJ2-5; weak D call: TRBD1 (7 bases). Germline lookup yields CDR1 DFQATT and CDR2 SNEGSKA (reference sequence). V dropped 5 bases and J dropped 5 bases, with 21 bases sitting between them. The CDR3 consists of 15 residues. The CDR3 loop is CSAPAGSGGGETQYF. The CDR3 DNA reads as TGCAGTGCTCCTGCCGGGTCCGGAGGGGGCGAGACCCAGTACTTC.

A few counts support this clonotype. This chain links TRBV20-1 with TRBJ1-2; TRBD1 matches 7 bases. J was trimmed by 0 bases and V by 3 bases; bases with no gene match: 13. The CDR3 is 17 residues long. In germline, CDR1 is DFQATT, CDR2 SNEGSKA (reference sequence). CDR3 sequence: CSARGSGTAPSNYGYTF. In nucleotides, the CDR3 is TGCAGTGCTAGGGGGTCCGGGACAGCACCGTCTAACTATGGCTACACCTTC.

The chain recombines TRBV7-6 with TRBJ2-3, with a tentative D call TRBD2 (6 bases). Germline V gene sequence: CDR1 SGHVS, CDR2 FNYEAQ. The CDR3 extends over 16 amino acids. V dropped 1 base and J dropped 3 bases, with 14 bases sitting between them. In nucleotides, the CDR3 is TGTGCCAGCAGCTTAGAGGGGCTAGCGATAACAGATACGCAGTATTTT. The encoded protein is CASSLEGLAITDTQYF.

This clonotype appeared many times. In nucleotides, the CDR3 is TGTGCCAGCAGTTTGGGACAGGGCGGCTACACCTTC. Protein: CASSLGQGGYTF. The gene calls are TRBV6-6 and TRBJ1-2; the match to TRBD1 covers 9 bases. CDR1 MNHNY and CDR2 SVGAGI come from the germline V gene (reference sequence). V shed 4 bases, J shed 8 bases, and the junction held 2 bases outside the gene matches. The CDR3 loop spans 12 amino acids.

V gene TRBV20-1 combines with J gene TRBJ2-3; 9 bases align to TRBD2. The CDR3 is made up of 14 amino acids. J gave up 6 bases and V 4 bases, and 8 bases lay outside the gene matches. Germline-derived CDR1 and CDR2 are DFQATT and SNEGSKA (reference sequence). This chain's CDR3 is CSATTSGTEDTQYF. CDR3 bases: TGCAGTGCTACGACTAGCGGAACAGAGGATACGCAGTATTTT.